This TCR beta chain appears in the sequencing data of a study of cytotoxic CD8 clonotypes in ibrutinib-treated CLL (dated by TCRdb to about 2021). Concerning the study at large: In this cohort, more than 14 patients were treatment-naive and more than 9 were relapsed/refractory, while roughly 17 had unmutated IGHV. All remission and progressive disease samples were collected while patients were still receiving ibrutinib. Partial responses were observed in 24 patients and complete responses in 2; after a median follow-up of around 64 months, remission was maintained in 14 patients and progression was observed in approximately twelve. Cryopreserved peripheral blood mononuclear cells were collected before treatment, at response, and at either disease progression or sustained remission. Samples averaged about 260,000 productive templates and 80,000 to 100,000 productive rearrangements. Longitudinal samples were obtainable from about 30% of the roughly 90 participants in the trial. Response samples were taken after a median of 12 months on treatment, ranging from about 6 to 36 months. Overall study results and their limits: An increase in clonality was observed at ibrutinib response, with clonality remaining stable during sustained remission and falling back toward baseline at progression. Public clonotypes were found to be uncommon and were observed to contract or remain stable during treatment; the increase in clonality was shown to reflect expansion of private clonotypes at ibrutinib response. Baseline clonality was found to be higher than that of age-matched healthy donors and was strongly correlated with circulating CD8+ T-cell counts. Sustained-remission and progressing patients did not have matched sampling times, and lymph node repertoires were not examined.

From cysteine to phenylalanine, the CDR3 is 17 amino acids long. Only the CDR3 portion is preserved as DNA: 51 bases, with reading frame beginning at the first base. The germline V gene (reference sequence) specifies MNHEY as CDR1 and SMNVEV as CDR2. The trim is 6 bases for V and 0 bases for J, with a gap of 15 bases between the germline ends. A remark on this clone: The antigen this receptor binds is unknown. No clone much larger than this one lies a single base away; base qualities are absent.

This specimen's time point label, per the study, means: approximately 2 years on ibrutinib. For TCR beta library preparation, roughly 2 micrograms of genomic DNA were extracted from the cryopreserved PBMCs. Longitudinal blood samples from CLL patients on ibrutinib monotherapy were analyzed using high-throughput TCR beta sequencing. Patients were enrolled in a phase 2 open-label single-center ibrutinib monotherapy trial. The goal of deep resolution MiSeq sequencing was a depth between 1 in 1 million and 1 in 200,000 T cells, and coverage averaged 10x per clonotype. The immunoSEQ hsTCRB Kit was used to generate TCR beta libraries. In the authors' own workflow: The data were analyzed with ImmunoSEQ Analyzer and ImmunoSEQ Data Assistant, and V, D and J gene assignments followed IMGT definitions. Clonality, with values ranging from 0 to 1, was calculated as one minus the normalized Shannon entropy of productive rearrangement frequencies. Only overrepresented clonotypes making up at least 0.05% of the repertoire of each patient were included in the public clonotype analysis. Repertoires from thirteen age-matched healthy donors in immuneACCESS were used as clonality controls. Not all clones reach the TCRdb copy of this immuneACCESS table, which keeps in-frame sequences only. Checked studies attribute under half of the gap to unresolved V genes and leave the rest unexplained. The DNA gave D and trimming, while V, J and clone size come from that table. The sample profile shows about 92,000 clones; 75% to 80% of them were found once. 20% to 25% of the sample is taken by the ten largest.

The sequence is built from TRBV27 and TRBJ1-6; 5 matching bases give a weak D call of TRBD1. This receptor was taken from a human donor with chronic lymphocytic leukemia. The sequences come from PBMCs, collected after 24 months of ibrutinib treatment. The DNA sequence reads TGTGCCAGCAGCCGCCTCGCAGGGAGCTCCTATAATTCACCCCTCCACTTT. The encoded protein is CASSRLAGSSYNSPLHF.